These 8 T cell receptor beta chains were sequenced from one sample in a study of blood T cell repertoires in COVID-19. TCRdb's table, derived via immunoSEQ multiplex PCR, lists solely in-frame clones and lacks some. Of about 15,000 clones in the sample, around 85% were seen once. The specimen sequenced was peripheral blood. The receptors were sampled from a man between 65 and 85 years old in a cohort sampled during active COVID-19.

The chain combines TRBV19 with TRBJ1-3; no clear D. Per the germline V gene, CDR1 is LNHDA and CDR2 is SQIVND (reference sequence). The ends were cut back, 3 bases at V and 4 bases at J, with 13 bases in the middle. There are 15 residues in the CDR3. CDR3 DNA sequence: TGTGCCAGTAGTATGGTCGCGGGGTCCGGAAACACCATATATTTT. Translation gives CASSMVAGSGNTIYF.

The V gene is TRBV5-4, the J gene TRBJ2-7; D perhaps matches TRBD1 (5 bases). The CDR3 loop spans 14 amino acids. Looked up from germline, CDR1 is SGHNT and CDR2 is YYREEE (reference sequence). V lost 3 bases and J 6 bases, leaving 16 bases between the germline ends. The CDR3 nucleotides read TGTGCCAGCAGCTCCCTTTCGGCAGGGCGCGAGCAGTACTTC. Protein product: CASSSLSAGREQYF. Drawing the rest from reference TRBV5-4 and TRBJ2-7, the complete variable domain is ETGVTQSPTHLIKTRGQQVTLRCSSQSGHNTVSWYQQALGQGPQFIFQYYREEENGRGNFPPRFSGLQFPNYSSELNVNALELDDSALYLCASSSLSAGREQYFGPGTRLTVT.

The rearrangement links TRBV2 to TRBJ1-4; TRBD1 agrees at 7 bases. Germline loops: CDR1 SNHLY, CDR2 FYNNEI. This CDR3 has 13 residues. Trimming took 10 bases from V and 4 from J; bases not matched to a gene: 6. CDR3 nucleotides: TGTGCCAACTCACAGGGGAATAATGAAAAACTGTTTTTT. Encoded protein: CANSQGNNEKLFF.

This clone was seen only a few times. The chain is built from TRBV5-1 and TRBJ2-1; the match to TRBD2 covers 8 bases. From germline, CDR1 is SGHRS and CDR2 YFSETQ. The CDR3 sequence is 16 residues long. The junction had 11 bases not matched to a gene; V was cut back by 6 bases and J by 3 bases. This CDR3 reads CASTSGGTLNYNEQFF. CDR3 in DNA: TGCGCCAGCACCTCGGGAGGGACTTTAAACTACAATGAGCAGTTCTTC.

About this clone itself: The identical CDR3 is also encoded by other nucleotide sequences in the sample. The chain carries TRBV7-9 and TRBJ2-7, with TRBD2 identical over 8 bases. Trimming removed 4 bases from V and 3 bases from J; junction bases left unmatched: 2. The germline gives CDR1 SEHNR, CDR2 FQNEAQ (reference sequence). The CDR3 totals 13 residues. The CDR3 nucleotides read TGTGCCAGCAGCTCGGGACTAGTCTACGAGCAGTACTTC. Residues: CASSSGLVYEQYF.

The chain couples TRBV6-2 or TRBV6-3 to TRBJ2-7, with 10 bases that match TRBD2. Per germline, CDR1 MNHEY and CDR2 SVGEGT. This CDR3 has 14 residues. Losses at the gene ends were 5 bases for V and 5 bases for J; bases not matched to a gene: 6. The CDR3 bases are TGTGCCAGCAGTGCGCTAGCGGGAGTGAACGAGCAGTACTTC. It specifies CASSALAGVNEQYF.

This chain connects TRBV6-6 to TRBJ2-7; TRBD2 matches at 7 bases. With 5 bases clipped from V and 2 bases from J, the junction kept 9 bases outside the gene matches. This CDR3 is built from 15 residues. The germline CDR1 and CDR2 sequences are MNHNY and SVGAGI (reference sequence). CDR3 loop: CASSVKRDGAYEQYF. The CDR3 DNA reads as TGTGCCAGCAGTGTAAAGCGGGACGGGGCCTACGAGCAGTACTTC.

The chain has TRBV7-6 and TRBJ2-1; 10 nucleotides align to TRBD1. Germline CDR1 SGHVS, CDR2 FNYEAQ. The CDR3 has 16 residues. J was trimmed by 4 bases and V by 4 bases; bases with no gene match: 7. CDR3 in DNA: TGTGCCAGCAGCTCTTCCGGGACAGGGGTTTACAATGAGCAGTTCTTC. It yields the protein CASSSSGTGVYNEQFF.